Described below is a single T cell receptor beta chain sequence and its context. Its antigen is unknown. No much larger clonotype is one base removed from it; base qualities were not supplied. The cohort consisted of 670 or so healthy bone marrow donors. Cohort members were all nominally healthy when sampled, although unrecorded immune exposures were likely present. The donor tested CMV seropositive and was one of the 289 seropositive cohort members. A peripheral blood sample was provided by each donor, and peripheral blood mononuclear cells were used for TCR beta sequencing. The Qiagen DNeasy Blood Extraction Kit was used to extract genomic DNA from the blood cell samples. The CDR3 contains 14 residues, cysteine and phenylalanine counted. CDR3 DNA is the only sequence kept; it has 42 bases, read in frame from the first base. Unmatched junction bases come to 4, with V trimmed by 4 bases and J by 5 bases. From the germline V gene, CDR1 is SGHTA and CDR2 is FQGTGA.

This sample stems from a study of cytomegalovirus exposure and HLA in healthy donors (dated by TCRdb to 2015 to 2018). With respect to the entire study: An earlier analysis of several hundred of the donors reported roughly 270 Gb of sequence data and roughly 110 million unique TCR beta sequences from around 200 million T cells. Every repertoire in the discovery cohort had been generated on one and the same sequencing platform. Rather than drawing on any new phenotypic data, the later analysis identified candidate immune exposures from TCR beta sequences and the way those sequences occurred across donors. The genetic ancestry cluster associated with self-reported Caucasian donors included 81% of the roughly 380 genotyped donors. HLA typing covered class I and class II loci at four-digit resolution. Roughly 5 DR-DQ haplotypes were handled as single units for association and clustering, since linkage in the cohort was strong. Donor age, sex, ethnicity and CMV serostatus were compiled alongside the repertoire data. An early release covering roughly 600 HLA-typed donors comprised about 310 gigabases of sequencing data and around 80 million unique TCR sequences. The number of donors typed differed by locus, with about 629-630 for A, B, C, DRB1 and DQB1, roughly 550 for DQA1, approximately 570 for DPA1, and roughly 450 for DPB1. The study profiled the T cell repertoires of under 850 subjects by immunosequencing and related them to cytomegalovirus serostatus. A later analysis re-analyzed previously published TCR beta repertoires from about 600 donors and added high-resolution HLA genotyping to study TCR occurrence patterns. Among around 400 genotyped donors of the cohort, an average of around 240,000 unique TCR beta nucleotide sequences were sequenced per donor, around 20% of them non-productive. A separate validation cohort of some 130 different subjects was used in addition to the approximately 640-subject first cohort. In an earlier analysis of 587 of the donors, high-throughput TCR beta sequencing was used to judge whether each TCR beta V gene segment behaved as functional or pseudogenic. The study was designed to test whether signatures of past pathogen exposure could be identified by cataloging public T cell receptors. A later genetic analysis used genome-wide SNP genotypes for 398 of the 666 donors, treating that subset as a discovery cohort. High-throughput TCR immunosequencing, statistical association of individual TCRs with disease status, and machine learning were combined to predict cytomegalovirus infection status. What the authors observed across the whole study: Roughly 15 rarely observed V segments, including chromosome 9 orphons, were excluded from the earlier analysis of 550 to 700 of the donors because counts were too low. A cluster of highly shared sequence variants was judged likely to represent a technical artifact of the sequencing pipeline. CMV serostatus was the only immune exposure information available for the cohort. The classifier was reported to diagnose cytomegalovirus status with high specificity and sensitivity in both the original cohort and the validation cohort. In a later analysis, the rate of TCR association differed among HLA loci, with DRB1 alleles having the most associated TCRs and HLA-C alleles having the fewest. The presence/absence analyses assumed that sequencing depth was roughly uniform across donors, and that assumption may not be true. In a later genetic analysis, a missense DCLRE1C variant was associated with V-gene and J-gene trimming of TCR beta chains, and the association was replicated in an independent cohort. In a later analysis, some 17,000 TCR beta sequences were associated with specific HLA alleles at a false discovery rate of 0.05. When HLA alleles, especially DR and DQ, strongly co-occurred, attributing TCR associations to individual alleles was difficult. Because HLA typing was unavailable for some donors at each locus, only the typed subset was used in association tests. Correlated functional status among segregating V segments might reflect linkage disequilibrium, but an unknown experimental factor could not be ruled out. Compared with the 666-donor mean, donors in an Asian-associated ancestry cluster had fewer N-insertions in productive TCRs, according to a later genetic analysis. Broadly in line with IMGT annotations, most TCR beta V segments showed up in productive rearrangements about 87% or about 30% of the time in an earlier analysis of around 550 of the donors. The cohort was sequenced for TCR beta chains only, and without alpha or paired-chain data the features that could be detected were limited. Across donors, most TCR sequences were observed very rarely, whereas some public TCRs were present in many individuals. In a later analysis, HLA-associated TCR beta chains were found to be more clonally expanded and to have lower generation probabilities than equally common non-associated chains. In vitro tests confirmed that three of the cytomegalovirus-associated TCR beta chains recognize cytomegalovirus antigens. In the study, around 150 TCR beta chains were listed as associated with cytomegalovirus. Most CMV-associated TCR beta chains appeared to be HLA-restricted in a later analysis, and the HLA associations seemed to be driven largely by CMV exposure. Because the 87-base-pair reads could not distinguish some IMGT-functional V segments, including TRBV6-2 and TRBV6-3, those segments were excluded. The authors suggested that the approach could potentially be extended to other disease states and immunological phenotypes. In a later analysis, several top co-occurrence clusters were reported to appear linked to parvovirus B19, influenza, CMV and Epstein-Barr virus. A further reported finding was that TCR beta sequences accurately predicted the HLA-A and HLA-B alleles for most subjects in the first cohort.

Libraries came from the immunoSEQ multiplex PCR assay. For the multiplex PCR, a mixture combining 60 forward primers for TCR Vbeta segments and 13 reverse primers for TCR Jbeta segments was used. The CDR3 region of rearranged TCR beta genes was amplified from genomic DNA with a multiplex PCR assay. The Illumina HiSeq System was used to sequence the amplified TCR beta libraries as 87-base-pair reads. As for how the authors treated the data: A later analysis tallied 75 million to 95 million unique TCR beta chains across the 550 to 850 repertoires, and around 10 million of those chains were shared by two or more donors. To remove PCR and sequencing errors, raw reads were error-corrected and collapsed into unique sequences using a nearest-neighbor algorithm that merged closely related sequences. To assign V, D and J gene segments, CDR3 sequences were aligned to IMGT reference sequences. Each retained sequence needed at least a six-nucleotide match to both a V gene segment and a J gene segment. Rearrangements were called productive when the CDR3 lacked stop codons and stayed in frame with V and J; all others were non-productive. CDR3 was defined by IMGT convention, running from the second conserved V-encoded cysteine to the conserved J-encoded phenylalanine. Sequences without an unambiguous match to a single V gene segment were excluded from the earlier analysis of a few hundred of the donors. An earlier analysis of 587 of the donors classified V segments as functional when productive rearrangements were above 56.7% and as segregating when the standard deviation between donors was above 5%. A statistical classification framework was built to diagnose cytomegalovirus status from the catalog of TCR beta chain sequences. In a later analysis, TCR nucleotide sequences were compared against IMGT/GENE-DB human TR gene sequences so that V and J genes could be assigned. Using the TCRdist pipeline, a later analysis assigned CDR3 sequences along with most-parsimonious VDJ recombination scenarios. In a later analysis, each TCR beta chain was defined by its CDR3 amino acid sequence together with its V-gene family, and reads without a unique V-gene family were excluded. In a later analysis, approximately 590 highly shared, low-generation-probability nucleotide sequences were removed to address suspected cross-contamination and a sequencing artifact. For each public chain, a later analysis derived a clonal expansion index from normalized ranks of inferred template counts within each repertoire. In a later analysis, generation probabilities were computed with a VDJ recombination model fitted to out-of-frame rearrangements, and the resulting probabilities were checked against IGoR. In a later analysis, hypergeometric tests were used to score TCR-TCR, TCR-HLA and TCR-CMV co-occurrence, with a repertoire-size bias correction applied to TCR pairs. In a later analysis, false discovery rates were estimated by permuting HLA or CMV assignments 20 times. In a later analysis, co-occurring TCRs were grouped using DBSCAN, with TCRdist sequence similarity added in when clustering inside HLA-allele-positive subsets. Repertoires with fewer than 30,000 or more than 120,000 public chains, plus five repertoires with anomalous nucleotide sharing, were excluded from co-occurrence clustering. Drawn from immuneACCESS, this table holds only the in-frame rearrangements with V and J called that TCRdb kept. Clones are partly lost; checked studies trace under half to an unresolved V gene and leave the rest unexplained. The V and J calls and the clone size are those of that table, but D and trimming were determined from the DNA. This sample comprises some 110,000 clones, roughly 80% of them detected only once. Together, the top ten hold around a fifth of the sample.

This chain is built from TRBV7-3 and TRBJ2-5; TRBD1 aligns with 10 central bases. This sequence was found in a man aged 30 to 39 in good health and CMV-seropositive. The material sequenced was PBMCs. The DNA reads TGTGCCAGCAGCTGGGGGACAGGGGTGGAGACCCAGTACTTC. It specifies CASSWGTGVETQYF.